This is a list of T cell receptor beta chains from one sample in a study of T cells in Graves' hyperthyroidism and ophthalmopathy. Each CDR3 protein is one row after TCRdb ran MiXCR on the multiplex PCR reads. The sample contains approximately 400,000 distinct CDR3 sequences, around a quarter of which appear only once. The sequencing sample was made of blood. The source is a man aged 45-65 years with Graves' hyperthyroidism. Both conserved end residues are part of each CDR3. Each record gives: clone size, V gene, J gene, D gene, CDR3 DNA, CDR3 protein. The D gene is left open where the match is weak. Clone size is not always given. Where it is, it says once, few, many or a class for expanded clones.

.	TRBV11-2	TRBJ1-1	.	TGTGCCAGCAGGCCCACAGTCGGCACTGAAGCTTTCTTT	CASRPTVGTEAFF
few	TRBV7-3	TRBJ2-5	.	TGTGCCAGCAGCTACCTGGGGGGAAGGGAGACCCAGTACTTC	CASSYLGGRETQYF
.	TRBV7-2	TRBJ2-1	TRBD2	TGTGCCAGCAGCTCCCCAGCGGGACGCTCCTACAATGAGCAGTTCTTC	CASSSPAGRSYNEQFF
.	TRBV7-9	TRBJ2-7	TRBD2	TGTGCCAGCAGCACTGTCGGCGGGAGCTCCTACGAGCAGCACTTC	CASSTVGGSSYEQHF
.	TRBV15	TRBJ1-5	.	TGTGCCACCAGCAGAGATAAGGGAATGGGACAGCCCCAGCATTTT	CATSRDKGMGQPQHF
.	TRBV28	TRBJ2-5	.	TGCTTATGGGGGGGGGGGGACAGGCCGGATGGGGCCCAGTACTTC	CLWGGGDRPDGAQYF
few	TRBV11-2	TRBJ1-3	.	TGTGCCAGCAGCTTCATGACCGCTACTGGAAACACCATATATTTT	CASSFMTATGNTIYF
many	TRBV11-1	TRBJ1-1	.	TGTGCCAGCAGCTTAGAGACGGGGAACACTGAAGCTTTCTTT	CASSLETGNTEAFF
.	TRBV7-3	TRBJ2-1	TRBD2	TGTGCCAGCAGCTTAACGTTTACTAGCGGCACCTACAATGAGCAGTTCTTC	CASSLTFTSGTYNEQFF
few	TRBV4-1	TRBJ2-2	TRBD2	TGCGCCAGCAGTCGACTAGCGGGAGAGGACACCGGGGAGCTGTTTTTT	CASSRLAGEDTGELFF
.	TRBV11-2	TRBJ2-2	TRBD2	TGTGCCAGCAGCTTAACGGGGGGTTTTCGAACCGGGGAGCTGTTTTTT	CASSLTGGFRTGELFF
.	TRBV12-3/TRBV12-4	TRBJ2-7	TRBD1	TGTGCCAGCAGTTCGTTCAACAGGGGCCAGAGCTCCTACGAGCAGTACTTC	CASSSFNRGQSSYEQYF
.	TRBV12-3/TRBV12-4	TRBJ1-5	TRBD1	TGTGCCAGCAGTTTAGGACAGGGGGCCGGTCAGCCCCAGCATTTT	CASSLGQGAGQPQHF
few	TRBV20-1	TRBJ2-3	TRBD2	TGCAGTGGGACTAGCGGGATAGATACGCAGTATTTT	CSGTSGIDTQYF
few	TRBV27	TRBJ1-1	TRBD1	TGTGCCAGCAGTTTAGTAGGGACAGGGGGGAGCACTGAAGCTTTCTTT	CASSLVGTGGSTEAFF
.	TRBV11-2	TRBJ2-7	TRBD2	TGTGCCAGCAGCTTCCAAGCGGGGATATTCGTATACGAGCAGTACTTC	CASSFQAGIFVYEQYF
.	TRBV11-2	TRBJ1-3	.	TGTGCCAGCAGCTTAGACGGGTCTGGAAACACCATATATTTT	CASSLDGSGNTIYF
many	TRBV28	TRBJ1-4	.	TGTGCCAGCAGTTTTTGGACAGCAACTAATGAAAAACTGTTTTTT	CASSFWTATNEKLFF
.	TRBV29-1	TRBJ2-1	.	TGCAGTGCAGTTTTGGGGTGGAATGAGCAGTTCTTC	CSAVLGWNEQFF
few	TRBV5-1	TRBJ1-1	.	TGCGCCAGCAGCTTGGTGCCGGGCGACACTGAAGCTTTCTTT	CASSLVPGDTEAFF
once	TRBV11-2	TRBJ2-7	.	TGTGCCAGCAGCCCGGACAGCTTTTTCTCCTACGAGCAGTACTTC	CASSPDSFFSYEQYF
.	TRBV24-1	TRBJ2-1	TRBD1	TGTGCCACCAGTGACCCCAAAGGACAGGGTGGGTTTTACAATGAGCAGTTCTTC	CATSDPKGQGGFYNEQFF
many	TRBV3-1	TRBJ1-5	.	TGTGCCAGCAGCCCGGACAGAGGCAATCAGCCCCAGCATTTT	CASSPDRGNQPQHF
many	TRBV7-6	TRBJ2-3	TRBD1	TGTGCCAGCAGCTTAGACCGGGACAGGGGTGATACGCAGTATTTT	CASSLDRDRGDTQYF
many	TRBV28	TRBJ2-1	TRBD1	TGTGCCAGCAGTGCCCACAGGGGAGTATATGAGCAGTTCTTC	CASSAHRGVYEQFF
few	TRBV2	TRBJ2-7	.	TGTGCCAGTGCTCTGGGAGCCTACGAGCAGTACTTC	CASALGAYEQYF
.	TRBV12-3/TRBV12-4	TRBJ1-1	.	TGTGCCAGCAGTTTAGCGCAAGGGCGAACTGAAGCTTTCTTT	CASSLAQGRTEAFF
few	TRBV9	TRBJ2-1	TRBD2	TGTGCCAGCAGCGGGACTAGCGGGGGCTACAATGAGCAGTTCTTC	CASSGTSGGYNEQFF
.	TRBV20-1	TRBJ2-5	TRBD2	TGCAGTGCTAGCGGGAGGGCGTGGTCGGAGACCCAGTACTTC	CSASGRAWSETQYF
few	TRBV5-1	TRBJ2-7	TRBD2	TGCGCCAGCAGGACTAGCGGAGAGTACGAGCAGTACTTC	CASRTSGEYEQYF
many	TRBV5-5	TRBJ1-1	.	TGTGCCAGCAGCTCCGGGGGGAGCGAGAACACTGAAGCTTTCTTT	CASSSGGSENTEAFF
few	TRBV5-5	TRBJ1-2	.	TGTGCCAGCAGCTCCGTCAGGGATGGCTACACCTTC	CASSSVRDGYTF
.	TRBV18	TRBJ2-1	TRBD2	TGTGCCAGCTCACCACCAGCGGGAGGGCCGGGTGAGCAGTTCTTC	CASSPPAGGPGEQFF
.	TRBV28	TRBJ2-7	.	TGTGCCAGCAGACACCTACAGGCCTACGAGCAGTACTTC	CASRHLQAYEQYF
.	TRBV28	TRBJ2-2	.	TGTGCCAGCAGTTTATCGGCGGGAATGGCCGGGGAGCTGTTTTTT	CASSLSAGMAGELFF
many	TRBV28	TRBJ2-5	.	TGTGCCAGCAGAAGGTACCAAGAGACCCAGTACTTC	CASRRYQETQYF
.	TRBV29-1	TRBJ1-1	TRBD1	TGCAGCGTCGGACCGGGACAGGGAGATACTTTCTTT	CSVGPGQGDTFF
few	TRBV19	TRBJ1-1	.	TGTGCCAGTAGTATTTTCCCCGGGGCACAGGGGAACACTGAAGCTTTCTTT	CASSIFPGAQGNTEAFF
.	TRBV7-2	TRBJ2-3	TRBD2	TGTGCCAGCAGCTTACTAGCGGGACTGGTAGTTACGCAGTATTTT	CASSLLAGLVVTQYF
few	TRBV6-6	TRBJ2-7	.	TGTGCCAGCAGTTACGAAGGTCCTGGGGACGCCTCCTACGAGCAGTACTTC	CASSYEGPGDASYEQYF
.	TRBV5-5	TRBJ2-7	.	TGTGCCAGCAGCTCGGACTCGGTCTCCTACGAGCAGTACTTC	CASSSDSVSYEQYF
.	TRBV5-1	TRBJ2-7	.	TGCGCCAGCAGCTTTCTTGTCTCCTACGAGCAGTACTTC	CASSFLVSYEQYF
once	TRBV7-8	TRBJ1-6	.	TGTGCCAGCAGCTTAGCAGCCCAGGGTTCACCCCTCCACTTT	CASSLAAQGSPLHF
.	TRBV11-2	TRBJ1-3	.	TGTGCCAGCAGCGTGAGCCTTGGGACAGGAAACACCATATATTTT	CASSVSLGTGNTIYF
many	TRBV7-2	TRBJ2-7	.	TGTGCCAGCAGCCTCGGACGAGGATGGTACGAGCAGTACTTC	CASSLGRGWYEQYF
.	TRBV15	TRBJ2-3	TRBD1	TGTGCCACCAGCAGAGATCGGCAGGGGGCTGATACGCAGTATTTT	CATSRDRQGADTQYF
few	TRBV3-1	TRBJ1-2	TRBD1	TGTGCCAGCAGCCAAAGGGACAGGGGGGCTGGCTACACCTTC	CASSQRDRGAGYTF
few	TRBV12-3/TRBV12-4	TRBJ1-6	.	TGTGCCAGCAGTTTAGGGTCGTTTTCACCCCTCCACTTT	CASSLGSFSPLHF
.	TRBV9	TRBJ1-2	.	TGTGCCAGCAGCGTAGGTGGGAGAGGCTACACCTTC	CASSVGGRGYTF
.	TRBV5-1	TRBJ1-1	TRBD1	TGCGCCAGCAGCGTATCGACAGGGGGCCTTCTACCGAACACTGAAGCTTTCTTT	CASSVSTGGLLPNTEAFF
.	TRBV7-6	TRBJ2-7	.	TGTGCCAGCAGCCTGGATGGGACGGACTACGAGCAGTACTTC	CASSLDGTDYEQYF
.	TRBV7-9	TRBJ2-3	.	TGTGCCAGCAGCGAACTTAGCACAGATACGCAGTATTTT	CASSELSTDTQYF
few	TRBV11-2	TRBJ1-2	.	TGTGCCAGCAGCACAAACTCCTATGGCTACACCTTC	CASSTNSYGYTF
few	TRBV6-2/TRBV6-3	TRBJ1-2	TRBD1	TGTGCCAGCAGAGAGGACAGGGAGGGTGGCTACACCTTC	CASREDREGGYTF
.	TRBV11-3	TRBJ2-3	.	TGTGCCAGCAGCTTTGACCCGGCCCGACGGACAGATACGCAGTATTTT	CASSFDPARRTDTQYF
.	TRBV25-1	TRBJ1-2	TRBD1	TGTGCCAGCAGTCCCCGGACAGGCTCAGGCGAGGGCTATGGCTACACCTTC	CASSPRTGSGEGYGYTF
few	TRBV6-1	TRBJ2-5	.	TGTGCCAGCATGATTACAGGGTACGGGGAGACCCAGTACTTC	CASMITGYGETQYF
.	TRBV2	TRBJ1-3	.	TGTGTCCGCCAAGAGGGAAACACCATATATTTT	CVRQEGNTIYF
.	TRBV20-1	TRBJ1-4	.	TGCAGTGCTCCACCTTCCGGGGGCGCGGGAAAACTGTTTTTT	CSAPPSGGAGKLFF